A single sample gave rise to the 24 T cell receptor beta chains below, sequenced in a study of graft-versus-host responses after intestinal transplantation. Once graft tissue had been processed, intraepithelial and lamina propria lymphocytes were released. Clones were read by immunoSEQ multiplex PCR, and TCRdb kept only the in-frame ones, dropping some. The data hold nearly 30,000 clones, with over 60% observed a single time. The sample was ileum tissue, taken 98 days after intestinal transplantation. These receptors were taken from a human patient who received an intestinal transplant, so some T cells may come from the graft donor.

The V gene is TRBV6-4, the J gene TRBJ1-2; D remains unclear. The CDR3 consists of 12 residues. Trimming removed 5 bases at V and 4 bases at J, with 8 bases between. Germline V gene lookup returns CDR1 MRHNA and CDR2 SNTAGT. CDR3 DNA sequence: TGTGCCAGCAGTTGGGCTGTCTATGGCTACACCTTC. It encodes CASSWAVYGYTF.

V is TRBV2 and J is TRBJ2-5; 14 bases align to TRBD2. In germline, CDR1 is SNHLY, CDR2 FYNNEI. With V trimmed by 10 bases and J by 5 bases, 12 bases remained unmatched. The CDR3 extends over 16 amino acids. CDR3 protein: CATLPTSGGARETQYF. In DNA, the CDR3 is TGTGCCACCCTCCCGACTAGCGGGGGGGCACGGGAGACCCAGTACTTC.

The chain employs TRBV5-4 and TRBJ1-1; D is uncertain. Germline loops: CDR1 SGHNT, CDR2 YYREEE (reference sequence). V dropped 2 bases and J dropped 11 bases, with 13 bases sitting between them. This CDR3 has 12 residues. CDR3 DNA sequence: TGTGCCAGCAGCTTTTTCGGCGTGGAGGCTTTCTTT. As protein: CASSFFGVEAFF.

The CDR3 here is CASSPYSNQPQHF. The CDR3 nucleotides read TGTGCCAGCAGTCCCTATAGCAATCAGCCCCAGCATTTT. V is TRBV6-5 and J is TRBJ1-5; D unclear. Germline V gene data show CDR1 as MNHEY and CDR2 as SVGAGI. The CDR3 runs 13 residues. Trimming removed 5 bases at V and 0 bases at J, with 5 bases between.

V is TRBV5-1 and J is TRBJ2-1; 12 bases fit TRBD2. Per germline, CDR1 SGHRS and CDR2 YFSETQ. The CDR3 extends over 15 amino acids. V lost 4 bases to trimming and J lost 7 bases; unmatched junction nucleotides: 6. CDR3 bases: TGCGCCAGCAGCCATCTAGCGGGGGGGCCGAATGAGCAGTTCTTC. Protein sequence: CASSHLAGGPNEQFF.

The chain's CDR3 is CSARDQTVDYF. The CDR3 nucleotides read TGCAGTGCTAGAGACCAGACAGTTGACTACTTC. The chain employs TRBV20-1 and TRBJ2-7, with TRBD1 as a possible D gene (5 bases). The ends were cut back, 0 bases at V and 13 bases at J, with 13 bases in the middle. Germline-derived CDR1 and CDR2 are DFQATT and SNEGSKA (reference sequence). The CDR3 spans 11 residues.

V gene TRBV5-1 combines with J gene TRBJ2-1; D unresolved. This CDR3 comprises 15 residues. V dropped 0 bases and J dropped 2 bases, with 9 bases sitting between them. CDR1 SGHRS and CDR2 YFSETQ come from the germline V gene. CDR3 nucleotide sequence: TGCGCCAGCAGCTTGGAAGCGAGCCCCTACAATGAGCAGTTCTTC. This encodes CASSLEASPYNEQFF.

The rearrangement joins TRBV6-6 to TRBJ1-3; D is unresolved. CDR1 is MNHNY, CDR2 SVGAGI, per germline (reference sequence). CDR3 size: 12 residues. V was shortened by 6 bases and J by 4 bases, with 7 bases between the two germline ends. The CDR3 sequence is CASSAGGNTIYF. CDR3 sequence (DNA): TGTGCCAGCAGCGCAGGAGGAAACACCATATATTTT.

This clone was observed once. The chain recombines TRBV5-5 with TRBJ1-2; tentatively, D is TRBD1 (6 bases). The CDR3 runs to 16 residues. Per germline, CDR1 SGHKS and CDR2 YYEKEE (reference sequence). Trimming shortened V by 3 bases and J by 5 bases, and 20 bases separated the two germline ends. CDR3 in amino acids: CASSWDTSLPIYGYTF. For the CDR3, the DNA is TGTGCCAGCAGCTGGGACACCTCCCTCCCCATATATGGCTACACCTTC.

This chain connects TRBV4-1 to TRBJ2-3; D may be TRBD2 (6 bases). Looked up from germline, CDR1 is MGHRA and CDR2 is YSYEKL. V dropped 1 base and J dropped 3 bases, with 14 bases sitting between them. The CDR3 extends over 16 amino acids. CDR3 amino acids: CASSQGGGGSTDTQYF. Written as DNA, the CDR3 is TGCGCCAGCAGCCAAGGGGGAGGTGGGTCGACAGATACGCAGTATTTT.

This sequence joins TRBV19 and TRBJ1-5; D might be TRBD1 (6 bases). Germline assignment: CDR1 LNHDA and CDR2 SQIVND (reference sequence). The CDR3 runs 15 residues. Trimming shortened V by 2 bases and J by 4 bases, and 12 bases separated the two germline ends. CDR3 protein: CASSIQGRGNQPQHF. DNA of the CDR3: TGTGCCAGTAGTATACAGGGTAGGGGGAATCAGCCCCAGCATTTT.

The table lists this clone with a count of one. The V call is TRBV28, the J call TRBJ2-2, with no clear D. The CDR3 runs to 14 residues. V lost 3 bases and J lost 0, with 5 bases in between. Germline V gene sequence: CDR1 MDHEN, CDR2 SYDVKM. CDR3 sequence: CASSFPANTGELFF. The CDR3 DNA is TGTGCCAGCAGTTTCCCCGCGAACACCGGGGAGCTGTTTTTT.

This clone was counted only a few times. The gene calls are TRBV4-1 and TRBJ1-5, with 7 bases matching TRBD1. Per germline, CDR1 MGHRA and CDR2 YSYEKL. After removal of 0 bases from V and 6 bases from J, the junction contained 5 bases not matched to a gene. CDR3 length: 15 residues. In DNA form, the CDR3 reads TGCGCCAGCAGCCAAGATCGAGGGGGCGGTCAGCCCCAGCATTTT. It codes for CASSQDRGGGQPQHF.

This chain connects TRBV29-1 to TRBJ2-7, with D tentatively TRBD1 or TRBD2 (5 bases each). CDR1 SQVTM and CDR2 ANQGSEA come from the germline V gene. V shed 4 bases and J shed 6 bases, with 16 bases lying between them. CDR3 length: 13 amino acids. CDR3 region: CSVAGTPFREQYF. In DNA, the CDR3 is TGCAGCGTTGCCGGGACCCCTTTTCGCGAGCAGTACTTC.

V is TRBV4-2 and J is TRBJ1-6, with TRBD1 identical over 7 bases. Per germline, CDR1 LGHNA and CDR2 YNFKEQ. CDR3 length: 17 amino acids. J was trimmed by 9 bases and V by 3 bases; bases with no gene match: 14. CDR3 amino acids: CASSQSGQSMLGSPLHF. For the CDR3, the DNA is TGTGCCAGCAGCCAGTCGGGACAGTCCATGCTGGGTTCACCCCTCCACTTT.

This clone appeared a single time. The DNA of the CDR3 is TGTGCCAGCAGCTTAGCGCCGGAGACGCGGTGGGATAATTCACCCCTCCACTTT. It encodes CASSLAPETRWDNSPLHF. The chain is built from TRBV7-9 and TRBJ1-6; no firm D call. This CDR3 comprises 18 residues. V gave up 0 bases and J gave up 5 bases, with 17 bases separating them. Germline assignment: CDR1 SEHNR and CDR2 FQNEAQ (reference sequence).

The gene calls are TRBV6-5 and TRBJ2-5; a weak D match, TRBD1 (6 bases). Germline-derived CDR1 and CDR2 are MNHEY and SVGAGI. Trimming removed 6 bases at V and 4 bases at J, with 6 bases between. The CDR3 totals 11 residues. This CDR3 is CASRQGETQYF. CDR3 DNA sequence: TGTGCCAGCAGACAGGGAGAGACCCAGTACTTC.

The chain employs TRBV5-8 and TRBJ2-7; 8 nucleotides agree with TRBD1. Germline V gives CDR1 SGHTS, CDR2 YDEGEE. The ends lost 3 bases at V and 6 bases at J; junction bases unmatched: 8. The CDR3 sequence is 14 residues long. The CDR3 DNA sequence: TGTGCCAGCAGCTGGACAGGGTTAGCAGGCGAGCAGTACTTC. Its translation is CASSWTGLAGEQYF.

The rearrangement uses TRBV19 and TRBJ1-1; 7 bases match TRBD1. Germline V gene lookup returns CDR1 LNHDA and CDR2 SQIVND (reference sequence). The CDR3 runs 14 residues. Losses at the gene ends were 6 bases for V and 1 base for J; bases not matched to a gene: 5. CDR3 in DNA: TGTGCCAGTAGCTGGACAGGTGAGAACACTGAAGCTTTCTTT. Its translation is CASSWTGENTEAFF.

This chain links TRBV30 with TRBJ2-2; D remains unclear. Germline values: CDR1 GTSNPN, CDR2 SVGIG (reference sequence). The V gene lost 0 bases and the J gene lost 6 bases, with 20 bases spanning the gap. The CDR3 has 17 residues. The CDR3 nucleotides read TGTGCCTGGAGTGTATTGACACCTCCGAGTGACCCCGGGGAGCTGTTTTTT. Amino acid sequence: CAWSVLTPPSDPGELFF.

As for this clone: The same CDR3 also results from other DNA sequences found in this sample. The DNA of the CDR3 is TGTGCCAGCATCGAGGGGAACACCGGGGAGCTGTTTTTT. Translated, it gives CASIEGNTGELFF. V gene TRBV2 combines with J gene TRBJ2-2; possible D gene TRBD2, 5 bases. With 7 bases removed from V and 1 base from J, the gap between germline ends came to 7 bases. Germline V gives CDR1 SNHLY, CDR2 FYNNEI. CDR3 length: 13 amino acids.

The chain carries TRBV10-1 and TRBJ1-1, with D maybe TRBD1 (5 bases). Germline CDR1 and CDR2: WNHNN and SYGVQD (reference sequence). Trimming removed 3 bases at V and 6 bases at J, with 17 bases between. This CDR3 spans 15 amino acids. The CDR3 spells CASSDPRAVEAEAFF. For the CDR3, the DNA is TGCGCCAGCAGTGACCCCAGGGCAGTGGAGGCTGAAGCTTTCTTT.

The CDR3 DNA sequence: TGTGCCAGCAGCTTAGGGCAGGGGAGGGTGAACACTGAAGCTTTCTTT. Translation gives CASSLGQGRVNTEAFF. This chain uses TRBV7-2 with TRBJ1-1; possible D gene TRBD1, 6 bases. The V and J ends lost 1 base and 0 bases respectively, with 12 bases between them. Germline V lookup: CDR1 SGHTA, CDR2 FQGNSA. The CDR3 extends over 16 amino acids. The full variable domain, in which reference TRBV7-2 and TRBJ1-1 provide the parts outside the CDR3, is GAGVSQSPSNKVTEKGKDVELRCDPISGHTALYWYRQSLGQGLEFLIYFQGNSAPDKSGLPSDRFSAERTGGSVSTLTIQRTQQEDSAVYLCASSLGQGRVNTEAFFGQGTRLTVV.

V and J are TRBV6-1 and TRBJ2-1; 10 positions match TRBD1. V gave up 11 bases and J gave up 7 bases; unmatched junction bases: 8. Germline CDR1 MNHNS, CDR2 SASEGT. The CDR3 is 13 amino acids. The CDR3 coding sequence is TGTGCCGGCCGGGACAGGGGAAAGAATGAGCAGTTCTTC. As protein: CAGRDRGKNEQFF.